The rows below give T cell receptor beta chains drawn from one sample of a study of technical replicates of blood from a few donors. Only in-frame clones appear in the TCRdb table, and some are missing; sequencing was by immunoSEQ multiplex PCR. This sample has over 85,000 clones, with about 95% found just once. What was sequenced was T cells isolated from PBMCs. The receptors were gathered from a human donor in good health. CDR3s include the opening cysteine and the closing phenylalanine or tryptophan. A D gene is named only where the DNA matches it firmly.

CDR3: CASSDPQVSSYEQYF; DNA: TGTGCCAGCAGCGATCCACAGGTGAGCTCCTACGAGCAGTACTTC; V: TRBV28; J: TRBJ2-7; D: -
CDR3: CASTTVTITDTQYF; DNA: TGTGCCAGCACCACGGTCACCATAACAGATACGCAGTATTTT; V: TRBV6-6; J: TRBJ2-3; D: -
CDR3: CASSYHTAEAVVTGELFF; DNA: TGTGCCAGCAGTTACCACACGGCGGAGGCAGTCGTCACCGGGGAGCTGTTTTTT; V: TRBV7-6; J: TRBJ2-2; D: -
CDR3: CASSTQLASEQFF; DNA: TGTGCCAGTAGTACCCAACTAGCGAGTGAGCAGTTCTTC; V: TRBV19; J: TRBJ2-1; D: TRBD2
CDR3: CASSPRGSSGNTIYF; DNA: TGTGCCAGCAGCCCCAGGGGGTCGTCTGGAAACACCATATATTTT; V: TRBV7-3; J: TRBJ1-3; D: TRBD1
CDR3: CAGTVLAGNTIYF; DNA: TGTGCGGGGACAGTCTTGGCTGGAAACACCATATATTTT; V: TRBV30; J: TRBJ1-3; D: TRBD1
CDR3: CASSLREREIAYNEQFF; DNA: TGTGCCAGCAGTCTCCGGGAGCGGGAGATCGCCTACAATGAGCAGTTCTTC; V: TRBV27; J: TRBJ2-1; D: TRBD2
CDR3: CASSELGLEYEQYF; DNA: TGCGCCAGCAGTGAGTTAGGACTCGAGTACGAGCAGTACTTC; V: TRBV10-1; J: TRBJ2-7; D: -
CDR3: CASSLVGATPYEQYF; DNA: TGTGCCAGCAGTTTGGTAGGGGCCACCCCCTACGAGCAGTACTTC; V: TRBV27; J: TRBJ2-7; D: -
CDR3: CASSLSLNTGELFF; DNA: TGTGCCAGCAGCTTATCCCTCAACACCGGGGAGCTGTTTTTT; V: TRBV7-3; J: TRBJ2-2; D: -
CDR3: CASSQDPAGGLDEQFF; DNA: TGTGCCAGCAGCCAAGATCCAGCGGGAGGGCTTGATGAGCAGTTCTTC; V: TRBV4-2; J: TRBJ2-1; D: TRBD2
CDR3: CASSAQFGETQYF; DNA: TGTGCCAGCAGCGCCCAATTCGGAGAGACCCAGTACTTC; V: TRBV7-3; J: TRBJ2-5; D: -
CDR3: CASSYAGGLYEQYF; DNA: TGTGCCAGCAGTTACGCGGGTGGACTCTACGAGCAGTACTTC; V: TRBV6-6; J: TRBJ2-7; D: -
CDR3: CASSIGTGGLDTEAFF; DNA: TGTGCCAGTAGTATAGGGACAGGGGGCCTAGACACTGAAGCTTTCTTT; V: TRBV19; J: TRBJ1-1; D: TRBD1
CDR3: CASSQEGKGNEQYF; DNA: TGCGCCAGCAGCCAAGAAGGGAAGGGGAACGAGCAGTACTTC; V: TRBV4-1; J: TRBJ2-7; D: -